This note documents a single T cell receptor (beta chain) sequence. Resections were taken during corrective heart surgery, and the thymus tissue came from these. The sample originates from a study of human thymus T cells. The method was immunoSEQ multiplex PCR; TCRdb's version includes in-frame clones alone and lacks a portion of them. The data contain some 78,000 clones, around 96% of them singletons. The sequence was obtained from a boy under three years old with a congenital heart defect but otherwise immunologically healthy. The sample was thymus tissue.

CDR3 DNA: TGTGCCAGCAGCCGGATCTATGGCAATCAGCCCCAGCATTTT. This translates into CASSRIYGNQPQHF. The chain has TRBV27 and TRBJ1-5; D ambiguous. Germline CDR1 reads MNHEY; CDR2 reads SMNVEV (reference sequence). V was shortened by 6 bases and J by 2 bases, with 11 bases between the two germline ends. CDR3 length: 14 residues.